The clone carrying this T cell receptor beta chain was picked up one time. This sample was taken from a study of OX40 agonist ivuxolimab in advanced cancers. The protocol was immunoSEQ multiplex PCR, while the TCRdb copy is restricted to in-frame clones and leaves out a portion. This sample carries about 82,000 clones, 90% to 95% of them seen once, and the ten largest clones take under 3%. The sequence was collected from an adult with an advanced solid tumor such as melanoma, head and neck, liver or kidney cancer. This material consisted of CD4+ or CD8+ T cells sorted from blood, taken in a trial of the OX40 agonist ivuxolimab.

CDR3 in DNA: TGTGCCAGCAGGGGTAGGGGTGGGACAGGGAGCCCTTTCTACGAGCAGTACTTC. This codes for CASRGRGGTGSPFYEQYF. The chain recombines TRBV28 with TRBJ2-7, with 9 bases identical to TRBD1. The CDR3 runs 18 residues. Germline values: CDR1 MDHEN, CDR2 SYDVKM. The trim removed 6 bases at V and 3 bases at J, leaving 18 bases unmatched.